This T cell receptor (beta chain) was recovered during a study of T-cell reconstitution after alpha-beta-depleted transplantation in children. As it was prepared, the TCRbeta library received unique molecular identifiers. A single record per CDR3 protein comes from TCRdb applying MiXCR to the PCR reads. This sample has more than 200,000 distinct CDR3 sequences, with 9.7% found just once. Ten or more counts support this clonotype. This CDR3 comprises 14 residues. Germline V gene lookup returns CDR1 LGHDT and CDR2 YNNKEL (reference sequence). The V end was cut by 5 bases, the J end by 5 bases, with 15 bases between.

This chain connects TRBV3-1 to TRBJ2-5; possible D gene TRBD2, 6 bases. This specimen consisted of PBMCs from the stem cell graft donor, obtained from the stem cell graft. This TCR derives from a human donor who donated a stem cell graft to a child with SCID. The CDR3 region is CASSSGTRMETQYF. CDR3 bases: TGTGCCAGCAGCTCCGGGACTCGCATGGAGACCCAGTACTTC.